This T cell receptor beta chain was found in a study of T cells of healthy individuals. TCRdb recomputed calls from the 5' RACE reads with MiXCR, one row per CDR3 protein. This table holds some 41,000 distinct CDR3 sequences, 3.5% to 5.5% found once. The sample holds many counts of this clonotype. Germline CDR1 reads GTSNPN; CDR2 reads SVGIG (reference sequence). The germline V and J ends were trimmed by 1 base and 0 bases, with 7 bases remaining between them. The CDR3 loop spans 14 amino acids. The rearrangement uses TRBV30 and TRBJ1-5; no firm D call. The TCR was taken from a human donor in good health. The CDR3 nucleotides are TGTGCCTGGAGTGAGGGTTATAGCAATCAGCCCCAGCATTTT. Translating gives CAWSEGYSNQPQHF.